The rows below give T cell receptor beta chains drawn from one sample of a study of cytotoxic CD8 clonotypes in ibrutinib-treated CLL. Clones were sequenced by immunoSEQ multiplex PCR, and TCRdb holds only the in-frame ones, with some missing. In the table there are around 30,000 clones, around 57% of which are singletons. The material sequenced was PBMCs, taken before ibrutinib treatment. These receptors were collected from a human donor with chronic lymphocytic leukemia. Each CDR3 is given with its conserved first and last residue. Each record gives: V gene, D gene, J gene, clone size, CDR3 protein, CDR3 DNA. A D gene is named only where the DNA matches it firmly. Some rows mark clone size as missing; the rest say once, few, many or name a class of expanded clone.

>TRBV19|-|TRBJ2-2|-
CASSIIGAGVGTGELFF
TGTGCCAGTAGTATTATCGGGGCTGGGGTTGGCACCGGGGAGCTGTTTTTT
>TRBV13|TRBD2|TRBJ2-3|-
CASSRPTSPSNTDTQYF
TGTGCCAGCAGCCGACCGACTAGCCCTTCGAACACAGATACGCAGTATTTT
>TRBV27|-|TRBJ1-1|few
CASSLGPQGTEAFF
TGTGCCAGCAGTTTGGGTCCCCAGGGCACTGAAGCTTTCTTT
>TRBV28|-|TRBJ1-5|-
CASLSGAHNQPQHF
TGTGCCAGTCTCTCCGGAGCCCACAATCAGCCCCAGCATTTT
>TRBV5-1|-|TRBJ2-2|-
CASSPSWAATGELFF
TGCGCCAGCAGCCCCTCCTGGGCAGCGACCGGGGAGCTGTTTTTT
>TRBV6-6|-|TRBJ2-5|-
CASSYSGGWETQYF
TGTGCCAGCAGTTATTCGGGGGGCTGGGAGACCCAGTACTTC
>TRBV6-5|-|TRBJ1-2|few
CASSYSASGGYTF
TGTGCCAGCAGTTACTCGGCGTCAGGGGGCTACACCTTC
>TRBV5-4|TRBD1|TRBJ2-7|-
CASSPTGGVEQYF
TGTGCCAGCAGCCCGACAGGGGGCGTCGAGCAGTACTTC
>TRBV7-7|-|TRBJ2-2|few
CASSSGSTGELFF
TGTGCTAGCAGCTCGGGAAGTACCGGGGAGCTGTTTTTT
>TRBV6-1|TRBD2|TRBJ2-1|-
CASSWVAGEGNEQFF
TGTGCCAGCAGTTGGGTAGCGGGAGAGGGCAATGAGCAGTTCTTC
>TRBV14|TRBD1|TRBJ2-7|-
CASSPGTASSYEQYF
TGTGCCAGCAGCCCTGGGACAGCCAGCTCCTACGAGCAGTACTTC
>TRBV25-1|-|TRBJ1-1|-
CASSDSFSPNTEAFF
TGTGCCAGCAGTGATTCCTTCTCCCCGAACACTGAAGCTTTCTTT
>TRBV6-5|-|TRBJ1-1|few
CASSYSMFATEAFF
TGTGCCAGCAGTTACTCGATGTTCGCCACTGAAGCTTTCTTT
>TRBV13|-|TRBJ1-2|few
CASSGEQTDGYTF
TGTGCCAGCAGCGGGGAGCAGACGGATGGCTACACCTTC
>TRBV18|TRBD1|TRBJ1-6|-
CASSLDRGYSPLHF
TGTGCCAGCTCACTGGACAGGGGTTATTCACCCCTCCACTTT
>TRBV6-5|-|TRBJ2-3|few
CASSYQTGSSTDTQYF
TGTGCCAGCAGTTACCAGACAGGATCTAGCACAGATACGCAGTATTTT
>TRBV28|-|TRBJ2-6|-
CASSLGATAGANVLTF
TGTGCCAGCAGTTTAGGGGCAACTGCTGGGGCCAACGTCCTGACTTTC
>TRBV2|TRBD2|TRBJ2-1|-
CASSEGLAAYNEQFF
TGTGCCAGCAGTGAAGGGCTAGCGGCATACAATGAGCAGTTCTTC
>TRBV28|-|TRBJ1-5|once
CASSLRAPLNQPQHF
TGTGCCAGCAGTTTGCGGGCGCCACTAAATCAGCCCCAGCATTTT
>TRBV4-1|TRBD1|TRBJ1-1|-
CASSHPTGDTEAFF
TGCGCCAGCAGCCACCCAACAGGGGACACTGAAGCTTTCTTT
>TRBV6-4|TRBD2|TRBJ2-5|few
CASSESSGSQETQYF
TGTGCCAGCAGTGAGTCTAGCGGGAGCCAAGAGACCCAGTACTTC
>TRBV5-1|TRBD1|TRBJ2-5|-
CASSWTGRETQYF
TGCGCCAGCAGCTGGACAGGGCGAGAGACCCAGTACTTC
>TRBV28|-|TRBJ1-3|-
CASSLRSWGNTIYF
TGTGCCAGCAGTTTAAGGTCTTGGGGAAACACCATATATTTT
>TRBV5-6|-|TRBJ2-2|few
CASSLNEVSGAPNTGELFF
TGTGCCAGCAGCTTGAACGAGGTGTCAGGGGCTCCGAACACCGGGGAGCTGTTTTTT
>TRBV4-2|-|TRBJ2-2|-
CASSRQDPNTGELFF
TGTGCCAGCAGCCGACAGGATCCGAACACCGGGGAGCTGTTTTTT
>TRBV5-1|TRBD1|TRBJ2-1|-
CASSPIIGQGINEQFF
TGCGCCAGCAGCCCCATAATAGGACAGGGGATCAATGAGCAGTTCTTC
>TRBV25-1|-|TRBJ2-1|few
CASSDHRRSYNEQFF
TGTGCCAGCAGTGATCACAGGAGATCCTACAATGAGCAGTTCTTC
>TRBV14|-|TRBJ1-1|-
CASSPSQGHTEAFF
TGTGCCAGCAGCCCATCACAAGGGCACACTGAAGCTTTCTTT
>TRBV6-1|TRBD1|TRBJ2-7|-
CASRTGTASSYEQYF
TGTGCCAGCAGAACCGGGACAGCGAGCTCCTACGAGCAGTACTTC
>TRBV2|-|TRBJ2-2|-
CASSERQGGTGELFF
TGTGCCAGCAGTGAACGACAGGGAGGGACCGGGGAGCTGTTTTTT
>TRBV4-1|-|TRBJ2-3|-
CASSQGSRGDTQYF
TGCGCCAGCAGCCAAGGGAGTAGAGGAGATACGCAGTATTTT
>TRBV7-3|-|TRBJ1-6|few
CASSDQGIGSPLHF
TGTGCCAGCAGCGACCAGGGAATCGGCTCACCCCTCCACTTT
>TRBV27|-|TRBJ2-1|-
CASLSSEHEQFF
TGTGCCAGCCTTTCCTCGGAGCATGAGCAGTTCTTC
>TRBV9|-|TRBJ1-2|few
CASSVAGLHYGYTF
TGTGCCAGCAGCGTAGCCGGGCTGCACTATGGCTACACCTTC
>TRBV5-1|-|TRBJ2-5|-
CASRPGHAQETQYF
TGCGCCAGCAGACCTGGCCACGCACAAGAGACCCAGTACTTC
>TRBV5-1|-|TRBJ1-1|-
CASSLRGSTEAFF
TGCGCCAGCAGCTTGAGGGGGTCCACTGAAGCTTTCTTT
>TRBV7-9|-|TRBJ2-1|-
CASSLGLGVEQFF
TGTGCCAGCAGCTTGGGCCTAGGGGTTGAGCAGTTCTTC
>TRBV14|-|TRBJ2-3|-
CASSLYTDTQYF
TGTGCCAGCAGCCTGTACACAGATACGCAGTATTTT
>TRBV5-1|-|TRBJ1-2|medium-sized
CASSLWSGFNYGYTF
TGCGCCAGCTCACTTTGGTCGGGGTTCAACTATGGCTACACCTTC
>TRBV7-8|-|TRBJ1-1|-
CASSLDRIGGTEAFF
TGTGCCAGCAGCTTAGATAGGATAGGGGGCACTGAAGCTTTCTTT